Listed below are T cell receptor beta chains from one sample, sequenced in a study of T cells after yellow fever vaccination. TCRdb redid the calling of the 5' RACE reads with MiXCR, one entry per CDR3 protein. The table shows approximately 340,000 distinct CDR3 sequences, with about 8.7% occurring only once. The sequences come from PBMCs, collected on the day of the first yellow fever vaccination. All receptors come from a man between 18 and 35 years old who received the YFV17D yellow fever vaccine. Each CDR3 is given without its conserved first and last residue. Each record gives: V gene, CDR3 length, J gene, CDR3 protein.

>TRBV9|13|TRBJ2-2
ASSVEAGGTGELF
>TRBV20-1|12|TRBJ1-3
SAGSGAAGNTIY
>TRBV25-1|15|TRBJ1-6
ASSEYSQGTYNSPLH
>TRBV27|11|TRBJ1-2
ASSSPQGYGYT
>TRBV12-3/TRBV12-4|11|TRBJ1-1
ASRATGVPEAF
>TRBV12-3/TRBV12-4|12|TRBJ2-1
ASGIAGSYNEQF
>TRBV10-2|13|TRBJ2-3
ASNSGGAGTDTQY
>TRBV4-2|13|TRBJ2-2
ASSQDRQVTGELF
>TRBV7-2|13|TRBJ2-5
ASSLELAGGRGQY
>TRBV6-1|14|TRBJ2-1
ASSGPQGATYNEQF
>TRBV6-1|11|TRBJ1-5
ASSEADKSPQH
>TRBV18|12|TRBJ1-1
ASSPEVVNTEAF
>TRBV7-3|15|TRBJ2-7
ASTQEVEISSSYEQY
>TRBV5-1|12|TRBJ2-3
ATRDSPSTDTQY
>TRBV29-1|13|TRBJ2-3
SVEEGERLPDTQY
>TRBV5-1|12|TRBJ2-2
ASLVTVNTGELF
>TRBV3-1|13|TRBJ2-1
ASSHPSSSYNEQF
>TRBV12-3/TRBV12-4|10|TRBJ2-7
ASSFRTYEQY
>TRBV9|12|TRBJ1-1
ASSVGIRDTEAF
>TRBV18|11|TRBJ2-4
ASSPSRRDFQY
>TRBV13|13|TRBJ1-1
ASSINRGLNTEAF
>TRBV11-2|14|TRBJ2-7
ASSSGTSGSPYEQY
>TRBV29-1|10|TRBJ1-3
SVVLGTNTIY
>TRBV4-2|14|TRBJ1-4
ASSQDPRAEGEKLF
>TRBV6-1|13|TRBJ2-2
ASSSLRRNTGELF
>TRBV9|13|TRBJ1-6
ASSPSRDRGSPLH
>TRBV3-1|14|TRBJ2-1
ASSQDLAGGSPRQF
>TRBV28|12|TRBJ2-7
ASSLRQGPYEQY
>TRBV11-3|12|TRBJ2-3
ASTAVTSTDTQY
>TRBV5-4|13|TRBJ1-3
ASSLDIPAGNTIY
>TRBV4-3|12|TRBJ1-4
ASSQAGKGEKLF
>TRBV11-3|14|TRBJ1-2
ASSPWRGRSDYGYT
>TRBV5-1|13|TRBJ2-1
ASSSAGNSYNEQF
>TRBV5-1|12|TRBJ1-1
ASSFLPGNTEAF
>TRBV7-2|14|TRBJ2-5
ASSSRNHGPQETQY
>TRBV6-2/TRBV6-3|14|TRBJ2-4
ASSYRPGASGDIQY
>TRBV7-9|11|TRBJ2-6
ASTEGGANVLT
>TRBV6-1|13|TRBJ2-1
ASRETGATYNEQF
>TRBV27|14|TRBJ2-7
ASSLLPHPPRVEQY
>TRBV7-9|11|TRBJ2-3
ASSLPLDHAQY
>TRBV5-6|13|TRBJ2-5
ASSSWTSGQETQY